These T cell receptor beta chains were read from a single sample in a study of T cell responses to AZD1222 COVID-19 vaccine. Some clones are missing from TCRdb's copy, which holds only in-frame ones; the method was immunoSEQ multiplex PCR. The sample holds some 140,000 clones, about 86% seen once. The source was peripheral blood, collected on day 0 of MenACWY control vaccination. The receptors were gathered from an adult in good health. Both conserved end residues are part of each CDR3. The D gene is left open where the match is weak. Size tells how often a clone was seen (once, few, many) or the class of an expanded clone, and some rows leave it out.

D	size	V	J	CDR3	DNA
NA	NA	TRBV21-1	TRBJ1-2	CASSTPQGGYGYTF	TGTGCCAGCAGCACGCCTCAGGGTGGCTATGGCTACACCTTC
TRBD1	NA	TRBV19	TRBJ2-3	CASSSWTGVTDTQYF	TGTGCCAGTAGTTCTTGGACAGGGGTAACAGATACGCAGTATTTT
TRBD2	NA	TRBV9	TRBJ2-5	CASSPGLAGYGTQYF	TGTGCCAGCAGCCCGGGGCTAGCGGGGTATGGGACCCAGTACTTC
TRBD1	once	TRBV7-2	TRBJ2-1	CASSVQGARSYNEQFF	TGTGCCAGCAGCGTCCAGGGGGCTCGCTCCTACAATGAGCAGTTCTTC
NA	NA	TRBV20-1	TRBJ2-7	CSALRNTEQYF	TGCAGTGCGCTCAGGAACACCGAGCAGTACTTC
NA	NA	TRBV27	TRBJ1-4	CAKKVWERTTGTNEKLFF	TGTGCCAAGAAAGTTTGGGAGAGGACTACGGGGACTAATGAAAAACTGTTTTTT
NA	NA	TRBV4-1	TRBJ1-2	CASSPLGNYGYTF	TGCGCCAGCAGCCCTCTCGGGAACTATGGCTACACCTTC
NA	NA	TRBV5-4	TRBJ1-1	CASSLEIKDMNTEAFF	TGTGCCAGCAGCTTGGAGATTAAGGACATGAACACTGAAGCTTTCTTT
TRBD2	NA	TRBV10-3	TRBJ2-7	CAIRRAGLAGVGSSYEQYF	TGTGCCATCAGGAGGGCAGGACTAGCGGGAGTCGGGAGCTCCTACGAGCAGTACTTC
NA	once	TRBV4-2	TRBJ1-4	CASRWSNEKLFF	TGTGCCAGCAGGTGGAGTAATGAAAAACTGTTTTTT
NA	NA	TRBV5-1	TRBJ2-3	CASSYFGAGTDTQYF	NA
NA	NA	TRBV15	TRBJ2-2	CATSRRVTGELFF	TGTGCCACCAGCAGGAGGGTCACCGGGGAGCTGTTTTTT
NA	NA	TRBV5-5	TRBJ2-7	CASSLGPDSSYEQYF	TGTGCCAGCAGCTTGGGCCCTGACAGCTCCTACGAGCAGTACTTC
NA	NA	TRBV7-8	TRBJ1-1	CASSYKAGINTEAFF	TGTGCCAGCAGCTATAAAGCGGGAATAAACACTGAAGCTTTCTTT
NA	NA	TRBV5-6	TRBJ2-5	CASSSSMGETQYF	TGTGCCAGCAGCTCGTCCATGGGGGAGACCCAGTACTTC
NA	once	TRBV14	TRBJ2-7	CASSQTGGMLVEQYF	TGTGCCAGCAGCCAGACTGGCGGGATGCTGGTCGAGCAGTACTTC
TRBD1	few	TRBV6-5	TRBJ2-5	CASSYRIQGGETQYF	TGTGCCAGCAGTTACAGGATACAGGGGGGAGAGACCCAGTACTTC
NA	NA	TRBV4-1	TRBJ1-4	CASSPGTLRREKLFF	TGCGCCAGCAGCCCAGGGACTCTGAGGCGCGAAAAACTGTTTTTT
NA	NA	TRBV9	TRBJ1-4	CASSFRGTFNEKLFF	TGTGCCAGCAGCTTCCGGGGGACCTTTAATGAAAAACTGTTTTTT
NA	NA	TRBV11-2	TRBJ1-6	CASSSFGSRHNSPLHF	TGTGCCAGCAGCTCATTTGGGTCAAGGCATAATTCACCCCTCCACTTT
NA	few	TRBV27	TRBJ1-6	CASSPSRNSPLHF	TGTGCCAGCAGTCCTTCTAGGAATTCACCCCTCCACTTT
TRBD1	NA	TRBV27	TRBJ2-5	CASTTGGLETQYF	TGTGCCAGCACAACAGGGGGCCTGGAGACCCAGTACTTC
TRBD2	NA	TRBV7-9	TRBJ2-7	CASSLGLAGDEQYF	TGTGCCAGCAGCCTGGGACTAGCGGGAGACGAGCAGTACTTC
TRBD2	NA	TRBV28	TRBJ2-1	CASSSLAGGAYNEQFF	TGTGCCAGCAGTTCGCTAGCGGGAGGGGCCTACAATGAGCAGTTCTTC
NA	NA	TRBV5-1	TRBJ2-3	CASSHLGGSDTQYF	TGCGCCAGCAGCCACTTGGGCGGGTCAGATACGCAGTATTTT
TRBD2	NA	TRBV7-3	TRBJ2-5	CASSGGRGETQYF	TGTGCCAGCAGCGGAGGGAGGGGAGAGACCCAGTACTTC
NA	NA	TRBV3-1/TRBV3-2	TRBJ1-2	CASSPDGGYYGYTF	TGTGCCAGCAGCCCCGACGGGGGGTACTATGGCTACACCTTC
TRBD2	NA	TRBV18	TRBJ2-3	CASSPELAATDTQYF	TGTGCCAGCTCACCTGAGCTAGCGGCCACAGATACGCAGTATTTT